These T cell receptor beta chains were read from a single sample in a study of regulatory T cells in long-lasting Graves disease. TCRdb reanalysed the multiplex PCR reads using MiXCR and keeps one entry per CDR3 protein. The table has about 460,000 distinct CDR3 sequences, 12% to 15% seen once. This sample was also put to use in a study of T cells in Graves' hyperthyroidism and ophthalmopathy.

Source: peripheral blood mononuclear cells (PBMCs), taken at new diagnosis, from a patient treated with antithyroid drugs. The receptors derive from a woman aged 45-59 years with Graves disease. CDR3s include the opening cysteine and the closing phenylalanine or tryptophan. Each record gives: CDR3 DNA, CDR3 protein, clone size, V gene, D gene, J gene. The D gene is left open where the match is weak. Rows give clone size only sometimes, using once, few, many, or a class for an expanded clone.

CDR3 DNA: TGTGCCACCAGTGACTATAGCGGGAGGGATGTAGATACGCAGTATTTT; CDR3 protein: CATSDYSGRDVDTQYF; clone size: .; V gene: TRBV24-1; D gene: TRBD2; J gene: TRBJ2-3
CDR3 DNA: TGTGCCAGCAGTCATACAGATAATGAAAAACTGTTTTTT; CDR3 protein: CASSHTDNEKLFF; clone size: many; V gene: TRBV6-1; D gene: .; J gene: TRBJ1-4
CDR3 DNA: TGTGCCACCAGTGCTTCAAGGACAGGGTCCTACAATGAGCAGTTCTTC; CDR3 protein: CATSASRTGSYNEQFF; clone size: many; V gene: TRBV24-1; D gene: TRBD1; J gene: TRBJ2-1
CDR3 DNA: TGCAGTGCTTCTAGCGGCAATCAGCCCCAGCATTTT; CDR3 protein: CSASSGNQPQHF; clone size: .; V gene: TRBV20-1; D gene: .; J gene: TRBJ1-5
CDR3 DNA: TGTGCCAGCAGCCAAGACCGGGGACAGGGGGCCTATGGCTACACCTTC; CDR3 protein: CASSQDRGQGAYGYTF; clone size: once; V gene: TRBV3-1; D gene: TRBD1; J gene: TRBJ1-2
CDR3 DNA: TGTGCCAGCAGTTTAAGGTGGGGCCGGGAGGGAACCTACGAGCAGTACTTC; CDR3 protein: CASSLRWGREGTYEQYF; clone size: many; V gene: TRBV27; D gene: TRBD2; J gene: TRBJ2-7
CDR3 DNA: TGTGCCTGGAGTCGAGGTGAACCAAGGAAACTGTTTTTT; CDR3 protein: CAWSRGEPRKLFF; clone size: .; V gene: TRBV30; D gene: .; J gene: TRBJ1-4
CDR3 DNA: TGTGCCAGCAGTTGGAGGGGGGCCGGGAACACTGAAGCTTTCTTT; CDR3 protein: CASSWRGAGNTEAFF; clone size: .; V gene: TRBV25-1; D gene: .; J gene: TRBJ1-1
CDR3 DNA: TGTGCCAGCAGTGACCCGGGACAGGGGGAGTCTTACGAGCAGTACTTC; CDR3 protein: CASSDPGQGESYEQYF; clone size: few; V gene: TRBV6-1; D gene: TRBD1; J gene: TRBJ2-7
CDR3 DNA: TGTGCCAGCAGCTTTGGCAGCGGACCTTACAATGAGCAGTTCTTC; CDR3 protein: CASSFGSGPYNEQFF; clone size: .; V gene: TRBV11-3; D gene: .; J gene: TRBJ2-1
CDR3 DNA: TGTGCCAGCAGTCGGACTAGCCGGAGCTCCTACGAGCAGTACTTC; CDR3 protein: CASSRTSRSSYEQYF; clone size: many; V gene: TRBV2; D gene: TRBD2; J gene: TRBJ2-7
CDR3 DNA: TGTGCCACCAGCAGAGATCGGGGGGGGTCTTACGGCTACACCTTC; CDR3 protein: CATSRDRGGSYGYTF; clone size: few; V gene: TRBV15; D gene: .; J gene: TRBJ1-2
CDR3 DNA: TGTGCCAGCAACTACAGGGGGCTTGGTGATCAGCCCCAGCATTTT; CDR3 protein: CASNYRGLGDQPQHF; clone size: few; V gene: TRBV12-3/TRBV12-4; D gene: TRBD1; J gene: TRBJ1-5
CDR3 DNA: TGTGCCAGCAGCTTAAGACAGGGGAAGACTGAAGCTTTCTTT; CDR3 protein: CASSLRQGKTEAFF; clone size: many; V gene: TRBV7-2; D gene: TRBD1; J gene: TRBJ1-1
CDR3 DNA: TGCGCCAGCACTGACACCCTAGCGGGCTTCACAGATACGCAGTATTTT; CDR3 protein: CASTDTLAGFTDTQYF; clone size: few; V gene: TRBV10-2; D gene: TRBD2; J gene: TRBJ2-3
CDR3 DNA: TGTGCCGGTGGACAGGGCGATCAAGAGACCCAGTACTTC; CDR3 protein: CAGGQGDQETQYF; clone size: many; V gene: TRBV6-1; D gene: TRBD1; J gene: TRBJ2-5
CDR3 DNA: TGTGCCAGCAGAAAAGGACTAGCGGGAGTGGGGAGCTCCTACAATGAGCAGTTCTTC; CDR3 protein: CASRKGLAGVGSSYNEQFF; clone size: many; V gene: TRBV27; D gene: TRBD2; J gene: TRBJ2-1
CDR3 DNA: TGTGCCAGCACCCGGACAGGACCGTTGAATGAGCAGTTCTTC; CDR3 protein: CASTRTGPLNEQFF; clone size: many; V gene: TRBV12-3/TRBV12-4; D gene: TRBD1; J gene: TRBJ2-1
CDR3 DNA: TGTGCCAGCAGCCGACAGGGGGCCACTGAAGCTTTCTTT; CDR3 protein: CASSRQGATEAFF; clone size: many; V gene: TRBV3-1; D gene: TRBD1; J gene: TRBJ1-1
CDR3 DNA: TGTGCCATCAGTGAATCAACCGGGACTAACAATGGGCAGTTCTTC; CDR3 protein: CAISESTGTNNGQFF; clone size: .; V gene: TRBV10-3; D gene: TRBD2; J gene: TRBJ2-1
CDR3 DNA: TGTGCCAGTAGTATAAGACCTGGGACACAACAAGAGACCCAGTACTTC; CDR3 protein: CASSIRPGTQQETQYF; clone size: few; V gene: TRBV19; D gene: .; J gene: TRBJ2-5
CDR3 DNA: TGTGCCAGCAAGAACCGGACAGGGGGGTGGTACGAGCAGTACTTC; CDR3 protein: CASKNRTGGWYEQYF; clone size: many; V gene: TRBV2; D gene: TRBD1; J gene: TRBJ2-7
CDR3 DNA: TGTGCCAGCAGTTTATCAAGGGGTGACACAGATACGCAGTATTTT; CDR3 protein: CASSLSRGDTDTQYF; clone size: .; V gene: TRBV27; D gene: .; J gene: TRBJ2-3
CDR3 DNA: TGTGCCAGCAGTGAACAGGGAGGAGGTCTCGGCGAGCAGTACTTC; CDR3 protein: CASSEQGGGLGEQYF; clone size: few; V gene: TRBV6-1; D gene: .; J gene: TRBJ2-7
CDR3 DNA: TGCAGTGCGCCCAACCGCGGGGGGACAGATCAGCCCCAGCATTTT; CDR3 protein: CSAPNRGGTDQPQHF; clone size: few; V gene: TRBV20-1; D gene: TRBD1; J gene: TRBJ1-5
CDR3 DNA: TGTGCCAGCAGTTTCGAGAACTCCTACGAGCAGTACTTC; CDR3 protein: CASSFENSYEQYF; clone size: .; V gene: TRBV28; D gene: .; J gene: TRBJ2-7